This T cell receptor (beta chain) comes out of a study of identical twins. TCRdb reprocessed the 5' RACE reads with MiXCR, giving one entry per CDR3 protein. Found here are about 700,000 distinct CDR3 sequences, around 5.7% of them singletons; the top ten hold 1.5% to 2%. Sequencing input: naive T cells sorted from blood. The receptor was isolated from a man between 18 and 29 years old in good health.

DNA of the CDR3: TGTGCCAGCAGTGGCCGGGACTCACAAGAGACCCAGTACTTC. This sequence encodes CASSGRDSQETQYF. The chain links TRBV2 to TRBJ2-5; maybe TRBD2 (6 bases). V lost 4 bases and J 2 bases, leaving 11 bases between the germline ends. CDR1 is SNHLY, CDR2 FYNNEI, per germline. This CDR3 has 14 amino acids.